The 9 T cell receptor beta chains listed next were all sequenced from one sample in a study of beta chain features in type 1 diabetes. Study results and limitations: Moderate yet significant TCRB CDR3 shortening was seen in Type 1 diabetes patients in all four CD4+ subsets.

No antigens are known for them. The isolated RNA, all of it, was reverse transcribed, so expressed TCRB transcripts were what got sequenced. Only in-frame clones appear in the TCRdb table, and some are missing; sequencing was by immunoSEQ multiplex PCR. Of about 650,000 clones in the sample, 12% were seen once. The sample taken for sequencing was naive CD4+ T cells from blood. Source of these receptors: a man aged 25-40 years with type 1 diabetes.

The rearrangement uses TRBV28 and TRBJ1-2; D gene unclear. Trimming shortened V by 5 bases and J by 2 bases, and 12 bases separated the two germline ends. The CDR3 spans 14 residues. Germline CDR1 MDHEN, CDR2 SYDVKM. The CDR3, as DNA: TGTGCCAGCAGTCAACGGCGGGGAAACTATGGCTACACCTTC. Amino acids: CASSQRRGNYGYTF.

V gene TRBV6-5 combines with J gene TRBJ1-5, with 10 bases that match TRBD1. In germline, CDR1 is MNHEY, CDR2 SVGAGI. This CDR3 has 14 amino acids. Unmatched junction bases numbered 5, after V lost 6 bases and J lost 6 bases. CDR3 in amino acids: CASSRQGAGQPQHF. CDR3 DNA sequence: TGTGCCAGCAGCCGACAGGGGGCGGGTCAGCCCCAGCATTTT.

This clone was recorded a few times. J is TRBJ2-3 and V is TRBV2, with TRBD2 as a possible D gene (6 bases). V was shortened by 6 bases and J by 4 bases, with 20 bases between the two germline ends. The CDR3 has 16 residues. Looked up from germline, CDR1 is SNHLY and CDR2 is FYNNEI. CDR3 nucleotide sequence: TGTGCCAGCAGCGCCTTGGGCGGGGAAGCCCCAGATACGCAGTATTTT. It codes for CASSALGGEAPDTQYF.

The sample holds a few counts of this clone. Within the sample, other DNA sequences also encode this same CDR3. This chain joins TRBV7-2 and TRBJ2-3; no definite D call. V lost 3 bases and J lost 6, with 7 bases in between. Germline-derived CDR1 and CDR2 are SGHTA and FQGNSA. This CDR3 spans 12 amino acids. CDR3 nucleotide sequence: TGTGCCAGCAGCTTGGGCGCGGATACGCAGTATTTT. Amino acids: CASSLGADTQYF.

This clone was seen many times. Other DNA sequences in the same sample also yield this CDR3. This chain uses TRBV14 with TRBJ2-1; TRBD2 agrees at 8 bases. Trimming cost V 4 bases and J 9 bases; bases outside gene matches: 14. CDR1 SGHDN and CDR2 FVKESK come from the germline V gene. CDR3 size: 16 residues. In DNA, the CDR3 is TGTGCCAGCAGCCTCTTATCCGGGACTAGAGGCGTTGAGCAGTTCTTC. It translates to CASSLLSGTRGVEQFF.

The DNA for the CDR3 is TGTGCCAGCAGCTTGACGGGGGTCCCCGAGCAGTACTTC. Encoded protein: CASSLTGVPEQYF. The chain links TRBV7-9 to TRBJ2-7; D is possibly TRBD2 (6 bases). This CDR3 has 13 amino acids. Trimming took 3 bases from V and 6 from J, leaving 12 bases between them. The germline V gene has CDR1 SEHNR and CDR2 FQNEAQ (reference sequence).

The chain recombines TRBV5-4 with TRBJ1-2, with no clear D. CDR1 SGHNT and CDR2 YYREEE come from the germline V gene (reference sequence). Trimming cost V 4 bases and J 4 bases, with 20 bases left between them. The CDR3 totals 16 residues. CDR3 in DNA: TGTGCCAGCAGCCGAGCCGGAAAGGATGCGGGCTATGGCTACACCTTC. Encoded protein: CASSRAGKDAGYGYTF. The whole variable domain, filled in from reference TRBV5-4 and TRBJ1-2, reads ETGVTQSPTHLIKTRGQQVTLRCSSQSGHNTVSWYQQALGQGPQFIFQYYREEENGRGNFPPRFSGLQFPNYSSELNVNALELDDSALYLCASSRAGKDAGYGYTFGSGTRLTVV.

A remark on this clone: An end of the junction does not agree with germline; a read error may underlie this. Here the CDR3 DNA reads TGTGCCAGCAGCTATAGCGGGGGGCCCTCCTACGGGCAGTACTTC. Its translation is CASSYSGGPSYGQYF. V gene TRBV5-6 combines with J gene TRBJ2-7; 10 nucleotides agree with TRBD2. Germline V gene data show CDR1 as SGHDT and CDR2 as YYEEEE. The CDR3 totals 15 residues.

The V gene is TRBV6-5, the J gene TRBJ2-4; no firm D call. This CDR3 has 14 amino acids. The V and J ends lost 9 bases and 0 bases respectively, with 12 bases between them. Germline V gives CDR1 MNHEY, CDR2 SVGAGI. The CDR3 spells CARSGGGAKNIQYF. CDR3 DNA: TGTGCCAGATCCGGCGGCGGAGCCAAAAACATTCAGTACTTC.